This paragraph covers one TCR beta chain sequence. Antigen: not known. TCRdb redid the calling of the 5' RACE reads with MiXCR, one entry per CDR3 protein. The table includes hundreds of thousands of distinct CDR3 sequences, 25% to 30% detected once. These data originate in a study of T-cell memory formation after mild COVID-19. Study overall: The TCR clusters were mostly specific to one donor.

Findings and caveats of the study: Of the contracting clones, CD4+ ones lay mainly in CM and EM, and CD8+ ones in EMRA. Memory cells collected pre-infection included some clones that later responded, suggesting cross-reactive memory joined. Nothing showed for sure that second-wave clones peaking on day 37 were SARS-CoV-2 specific.

Trimming pared 5 bases from V and 5 bases from J, leaving 19 bases between. This CDR3 is 15 amino acids long. In germline, CDR1 is MGHDK, CDR2 SYGVNS. The chain recombines TRBV25-1 with TRBJ2-7; TRBD2 might be the D (6 bases). What was sequenced was PBMCs or a T cell subset sorted from them (not recorded which). The source of this sequence is an adult woman who had mild COVID-19 (a few samples of this study predate the infection). Cell type and time point are not known. The CDR3 here is CASSPAEGSIHEQYF. The CDR3 nucleotides are TGTGCCAGCAGTCCGGCGGAGGGGAGTATCCACGAGCAGTACTTC.